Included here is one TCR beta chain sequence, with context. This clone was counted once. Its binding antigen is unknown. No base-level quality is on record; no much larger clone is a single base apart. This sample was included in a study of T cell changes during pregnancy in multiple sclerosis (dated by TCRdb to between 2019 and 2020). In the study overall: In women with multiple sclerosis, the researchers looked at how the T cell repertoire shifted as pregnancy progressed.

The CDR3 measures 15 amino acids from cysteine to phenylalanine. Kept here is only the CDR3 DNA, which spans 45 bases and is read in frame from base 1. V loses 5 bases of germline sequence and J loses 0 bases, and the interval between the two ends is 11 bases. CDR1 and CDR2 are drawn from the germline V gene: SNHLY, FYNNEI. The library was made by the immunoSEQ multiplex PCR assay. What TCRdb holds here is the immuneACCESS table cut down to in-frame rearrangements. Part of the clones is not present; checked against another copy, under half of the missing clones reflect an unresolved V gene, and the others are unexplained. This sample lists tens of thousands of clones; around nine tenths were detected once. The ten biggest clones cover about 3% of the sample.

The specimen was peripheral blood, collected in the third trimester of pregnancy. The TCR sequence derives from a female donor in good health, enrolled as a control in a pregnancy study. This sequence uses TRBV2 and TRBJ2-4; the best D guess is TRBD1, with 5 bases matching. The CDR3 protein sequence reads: CASSRGAIAKNIQYF. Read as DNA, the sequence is TGTGCCAGCAGTCGTGGGGCTATAGCCAAAAACATTCAGTACTTC. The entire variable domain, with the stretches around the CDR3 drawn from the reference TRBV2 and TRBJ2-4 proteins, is EPEVTQTPSHQVTQMGQEVILRCVPISNHLYFYWYRQILGQKVEFLVSFYNNEISEKSEIFDDQFSVERPDGSNFTLKIRSTKLEDSAMYFCASSRGAIAKNIQYFGAGTRLSVL.